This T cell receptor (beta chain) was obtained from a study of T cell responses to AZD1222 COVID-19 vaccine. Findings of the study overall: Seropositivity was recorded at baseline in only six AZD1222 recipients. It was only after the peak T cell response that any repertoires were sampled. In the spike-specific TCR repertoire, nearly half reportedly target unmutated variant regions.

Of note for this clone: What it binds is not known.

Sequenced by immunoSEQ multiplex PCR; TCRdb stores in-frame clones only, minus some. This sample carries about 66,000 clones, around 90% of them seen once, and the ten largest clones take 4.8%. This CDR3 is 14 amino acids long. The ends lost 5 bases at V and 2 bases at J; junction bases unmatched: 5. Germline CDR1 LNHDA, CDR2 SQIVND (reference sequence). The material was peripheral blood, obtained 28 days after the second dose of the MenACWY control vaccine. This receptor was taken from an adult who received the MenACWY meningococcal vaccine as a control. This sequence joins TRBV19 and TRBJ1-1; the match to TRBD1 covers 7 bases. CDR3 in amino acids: CASSPDRPNTEAFF. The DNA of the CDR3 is TGTGCCAGTAGTCCGGACAGGCCCAACACTGAAGCTTTCTTT.